The clone carrying this T cell receptor beta chain was counted only a few times. This specimen belongs to a study of response to subunit inactivated influenza vaccine. TCRdb used MiXCR to reprocess the RT-PCR reads, holding one entry per CDR3 protein. The sample has around 490,000 distinct CDR3 sequences; around 8% are singletons. The sequence was collected from a man aged 50 to 75 who received an inactivated influenza vaccine. The sequences come from PBMCs from blood, collected less than 30 months after vaccination.

The CDR3: CASSGGGTYEQYF. CDR3 in DNA: TGTGCCAGCAGCGGCGGGGGAACCTACGAGCAGTACTTC. The V call is TRBV7-6, the J call TRBJ2-7; 7 bases match TRBD2. The CDR3 runs to 13 residues. Germline V gene lookup returns CDR1 SGHVS and CDR2 FNYEAQ. V lost 5 bases and J lost 2; bases outside the gene matches: 3.